What follows are 2 T cell receptor beta chains derived from one specimen sequenced in a study of shared clonotypes between healthy human individuals. Generated by immunoSEQ multiplex PCR, the TCRdb table keeps only in-frame clones and is missing some. The table includes about 2.4 million clones, approximately 93% detected once. The sequencing sample was made of naive CD4+ T cells from PBMCs. Regarding subset: CD45RA+ positively selected. Receptors were obtained from a man aged 18 to 35 in good health. Some clones in this sample may be carry-over from other donors' samples.

The J gene is TRBJ2-3, the V gene TRBV19; D may be TRBD1 (6 bases). Germline V CDR1 and CDR2: LNHDA, SQIVND (reference sequence). The CDR3 totals 14 residues. V lost 3 bases and J lost 9, with 16 bases in between. CDR3 loop: CASSIGTLTVTQYF. Here the CDR3 DNA reads TGTGCCAGTAGTATCGGGACACTAACTGTCACGCAGTATTTT.

V is TRBV6-1 and J is TRBJ2-3; a possible D gene is TRBD2 (6 bases). Germline CDR1 is MNHNS and CDR2 is SASEGT. The ends were cut back, 3 bases at V and 6 bases at J, with 16 bases in the middle. The CDR3 extends over 15 amino acids. The CDR3, as DNA: TGTGCCAGCAGTGATCGTTTCGGGGGTACGGATACGCAGTATTTT. This translates into CASSDRFGGTDTQYF.